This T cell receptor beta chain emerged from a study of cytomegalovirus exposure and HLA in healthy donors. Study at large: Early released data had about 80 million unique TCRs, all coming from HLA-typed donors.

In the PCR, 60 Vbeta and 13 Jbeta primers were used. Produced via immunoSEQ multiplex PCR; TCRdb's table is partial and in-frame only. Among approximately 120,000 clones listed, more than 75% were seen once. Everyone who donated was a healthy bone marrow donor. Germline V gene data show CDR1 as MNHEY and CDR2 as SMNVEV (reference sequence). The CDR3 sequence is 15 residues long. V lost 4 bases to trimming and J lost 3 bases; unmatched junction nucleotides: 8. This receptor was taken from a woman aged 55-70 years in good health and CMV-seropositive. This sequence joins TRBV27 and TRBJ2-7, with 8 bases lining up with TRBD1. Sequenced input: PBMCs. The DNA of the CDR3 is TGTGCCAGCAGTTCAACGCGGGACAGGCGCTACGAGCAGTACTTC. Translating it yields CASSSTRDRRYEQYF.